This TCR beta chain was recorded in a study of blood T cell repertoires in COVID-19. Overall study: Samples taken during acute and convalescent COVID-19 were collected in the United States, Italy and Spain. Sources were T cells, B-cell-depleted T cells, or PBMCs; the material itself was cDNA or gDNA.

Method: immunoSEQ multiplex PCR; TCRdb's copy keeps in-frame clones and lacks some. The sample gives 150,000 to 200,000 clones, around 84% of which show up once; approximately 15% is in the top ten. CDR3 length: 15 residues. CDR1 is KGHSH and CDR2 is LQKENI in the germline V gene. The V end lost 3 bases, the J end lost 6 bases, and 14 bases lay between the germline ends. Input material: peripheral blood. The sequence came from a woman between 65 and 79 years old with COVID-19, enrolled during active disease. The V gene is TRBV18, the J gene TRBJ2-2, with a weak D call TRBD2 (6 bases). This chain's CDR3 is CASSPRDQRPGELFF. The CDR3 DNA reads as TGTGCCAGCTCACCGCGGGATCAACGACCCGGGGAGCTGTTTTTT.